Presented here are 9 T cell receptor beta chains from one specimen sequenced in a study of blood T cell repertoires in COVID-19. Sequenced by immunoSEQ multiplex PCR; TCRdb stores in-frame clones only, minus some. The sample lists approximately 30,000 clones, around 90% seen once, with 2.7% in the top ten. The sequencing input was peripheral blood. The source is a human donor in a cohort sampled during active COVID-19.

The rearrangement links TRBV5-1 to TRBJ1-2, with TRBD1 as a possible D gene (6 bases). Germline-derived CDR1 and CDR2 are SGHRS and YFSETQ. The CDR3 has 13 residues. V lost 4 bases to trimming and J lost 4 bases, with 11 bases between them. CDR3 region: CASSQGSRYGYTF. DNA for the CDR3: TGCGCCAGCAGCCAGGGGTCGCGCTATGGCTACACCTTC.

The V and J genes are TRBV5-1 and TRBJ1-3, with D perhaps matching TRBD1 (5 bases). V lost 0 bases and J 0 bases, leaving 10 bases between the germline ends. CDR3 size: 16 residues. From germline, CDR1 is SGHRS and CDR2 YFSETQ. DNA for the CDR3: TGCGCCAGCAGCTTGGGAGCGGGGGACTCTGGAAACACCATATATTTT. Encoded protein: CASSLGAGDSGNTIYF.

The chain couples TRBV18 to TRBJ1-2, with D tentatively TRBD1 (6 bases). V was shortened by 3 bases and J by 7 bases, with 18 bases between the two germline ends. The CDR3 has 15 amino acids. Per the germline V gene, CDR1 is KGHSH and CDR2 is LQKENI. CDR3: CASSPRGKQGPGYTF. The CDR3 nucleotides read TGTGCCAGCTCACCGAGGGGAAAACAGGGTCCTGGCTACACCTTC.

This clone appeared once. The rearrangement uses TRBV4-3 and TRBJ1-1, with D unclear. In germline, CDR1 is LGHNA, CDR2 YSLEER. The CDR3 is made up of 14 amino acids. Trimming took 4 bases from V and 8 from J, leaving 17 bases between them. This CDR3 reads CASSRTMGGFEAFF. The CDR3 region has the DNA TGCGCCAGCAGCCGAACAATGGGAGGGTTCGAAGCTTTCTTT.

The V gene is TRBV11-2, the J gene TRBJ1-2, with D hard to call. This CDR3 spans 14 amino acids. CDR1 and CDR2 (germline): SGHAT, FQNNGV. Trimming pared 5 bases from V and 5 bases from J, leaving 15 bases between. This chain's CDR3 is CASSQLGARYGYTF. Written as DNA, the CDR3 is TGTGCCAGCAGCCAATTGGGAGCGCGATATGGCTACACCTTC.

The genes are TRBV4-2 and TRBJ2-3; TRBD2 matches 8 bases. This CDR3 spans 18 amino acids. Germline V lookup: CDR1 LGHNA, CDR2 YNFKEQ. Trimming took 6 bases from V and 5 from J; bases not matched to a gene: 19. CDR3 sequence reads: CASRRTDAGGLSGDTQYF. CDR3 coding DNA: TGTGCCAGCAGGAGGACTGATGCGGGGGGCCTCTCGGGAGATACGCAGTATTTT.

CDR3 protein: CASSLGATNTEAFF. The DNA of the CDR3 is TGTGCCAGCAGCTTAGGGGCCACGAACACTGAAGCTTTCTTT. The V call is TRBV7-6, the J call TRBJ1-1; no definite D call. The CDR3 consists of 14 residues. The V gene's germline CDR1 is SGHVS and CDR2 FNYEAQ. V lost 1 base, J lost 1 base, and 7 bases lay in between.

CDR3 nucleotide sequence: TGTGCCAGTAGTACTCTGACAGGGGACTATGGCTACACCTTC. It codes for CASSTLTGDYGYTF. This chain uses TRBV19 with TRBJ1-2; 8 nucleotides agree with TRBD1. Trimming took 4 bases from V and 3 from J; bases not matched to a gene: 4. Looked up from germline, CDR1 is LNHDA and CDR2 is SQIVND (reference sequence). The CDR3 runs to 14 residues.

CDR3 bases: TGTGCCAGCAGTCCAATGGTGGGGCCCTACGAGCAGTACTTC. Its protein product is CASSPMVGPYEQYF. V is TRBV6-5 and J is TRBJ2-7, with a possible D match to TRBD1 (5 bases). The CDR3 has 14 amino acids. Trimming left V 5 bases short and J 2 bases short, with 13 bases between. Germline loops: CDR1 MNHEY, CDR2 SVGAGI.